The clone carrying this T cell receptor (beta chain) has only a few counts. Its antigen is not identified. This record comes from a study of response to subunit inactivated influenza vaccine. TCRdb analysed the RT-PCR reads with MiXCR anew, one entry per CDR3 protein. The sample has hundreds of thousands of distinct CDR3 sequences; about a fifth are singletons. CDR1 SGHRS and CDR2 YFSETQ come from the germline V gene. The CDR3 sequence is 15 residues long. Trimming removed 4 bases at V and 6 bases at J, with 17 bases between. Overall study results and limits: Authors suggested each seasonal flu vaccination may recruit only limited numbers of new T cells.

The sequencing here drew on PBMCs from blood, taken more than 4 days after vaccination. This sequence joins TRBV5-1 and TRBJ2-1; possible D gene TRBD1, 7 bases. The TCR was taken from a man aged 50 to 59 who received an inactivated influenza vaccine. The CDR3 spells CASSPMEGTVNEQFF. The CDR3 DNA is TGCGCCAGCAGCCCTATGGAGGGGACAGTCAATGAGCAGTTCTTC.